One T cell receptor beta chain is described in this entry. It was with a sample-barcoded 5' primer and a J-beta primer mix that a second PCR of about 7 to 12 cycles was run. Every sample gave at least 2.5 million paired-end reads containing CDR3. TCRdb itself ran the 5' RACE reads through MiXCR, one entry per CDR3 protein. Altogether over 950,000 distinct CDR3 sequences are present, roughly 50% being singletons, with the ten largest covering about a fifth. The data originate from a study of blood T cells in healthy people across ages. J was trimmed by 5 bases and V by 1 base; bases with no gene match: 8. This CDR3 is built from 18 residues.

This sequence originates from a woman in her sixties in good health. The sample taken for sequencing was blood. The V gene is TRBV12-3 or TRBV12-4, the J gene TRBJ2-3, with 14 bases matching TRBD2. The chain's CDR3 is CASSLGLAGGPTRDTQYF. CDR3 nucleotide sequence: TGTGCCAGCAGTTTAGGACTAGCGGGAGGGCCTACGAGAGATACGCAGTATTTT.